Presented here are 12 T cell receptor beta chains from one specimen sequenced in a study of CD8+ T cells in alopecia areata. Extracted RNA was reverse transcribed into cDNA, the sequencing template. Profiled with immunoSEQ multiplex PCR; TCRdb holds only in-frame clones, not every one. The repertoire holds around 200,000 clones, under 60% seen once, with roughly 12% in the top ten. Treatment meaning: oral pan-JAK inhibitor, 5-10 mg twice daily. The starting material was CD8+ T cells sorted from blood, obtained at week 24, from a patient treated with tofacitinib. The receptors shown here come from a human donor with alopecia areata.

This sequence joins TRBV10-3 and TRBJ2-5, with 7 bases lining up with TRBD1. CDR1 is ENHRY, CDR2 SYGVKD, per germline. V lost 9 bases, J lost 3 bases, and 4 bases stayed unmatched. The CDR3 spans 12 residues. The CDR3 DNA reads TGTGCCATAGGGACAGATAAAGAGACCCAGTACTTC. As protein: CAIGTDKETQYF.

This chain joins TRBV13 and TRBJ2-1; 7 bases agree with TRBD2. V lost 0 bases to trimming and J lost 10 bases; unmatched junction nucleotides: 6. CDR1 and CDR2 (germline): PRHDT, FYEKMQ (reference sequence). The CDR3 extends over 14 amino acids. This CDR3 is CASSLGHSAGEQFF. In DNA, the CDR3 is TGTGCCAGCAGCTTAGGCCACTCAGCGGGGGAGCAGTTCTTC. Supplemented by reference TRBV13 and TRBJ2-1, the full variable domain reads AAGVIQSPRHLIKEKRETATLKCYPIPRHDTVYWYQQGPGQDPQFLISFYEKMQSDKGSIPDRFSAQQFSDYHSELNMSSLELGDSALYFCASSLGHSAGEQFFGPGTRLTVL.

This clone was seen a handful of times. The same CDR3 also results from other DNA sequences found in this sample. This rearrangement joins TRBV5-6 to TRBJ1-5, with D maybe TRBD1 (5 bases). Trimming removed 4 bases at V and 6 bases at J, with 14 bases between. The germline gives CDR1 SGHDT, CDR2 YYEEEE. The CDR3 loop spans 14 amino acids. CDR3 in amino acids: CASSPGQGGQPQHF. CDR3 nucleotides: TGTGCCAGCAGCCCTGGGCAGGGCGGTCAGCCCCAGCATTTT.

In nucleotides, the CDR3 is TGTGCCAGCCAAATAGCGGGATCTTCCTACGAGCAGTACTTC. Protein sequence: CASQIAGSSYEQYF. The chain recombines TRBV2 with TRBJ2-7; TRBD2 matches at 8 bases. The CDR3 is 14 amino acids. With V trimmed by 8 bases and J by 1 base, 7 bases remained unmatched. Germline CDR1 reads SNHLY; CDR2 reads FYNNEI. The complete variable domain, with remaining parts taken from reference TRBV2 and TRBJ2-7, reads EPEVTQTPSHQVTQMGQEVILRCVPISNHLYFYWYRQILGQKVEFLVSFYNNEISEKSEIFDDQFSVERPDGSNFTLKIRSTKLEDSAMYFCASQIAGSSYEQYFGPGTRLTVT.

V gene TRBV7-9 combines with J gene TRBJ2-1; 8 positions agree with TRBD1. Germline V CDR1 and CDR2: SEHNR, FQNEAQ (reference sequence). CDR3 length: 14 residues. The V gene end was trimmed by 5 bases and the J gene end by 7 bases; junction bases not matched to a gene: 7. DNA of the CDR3: TGTGCCAGCAGCCGCAGGGGGCGAGGAAATGAGCAGTTCTTC. Its protein is CASSRRGRGNEQFF. The whole variable domain, remainder taken from reference TRBV7-9 and TRBJ2-1, is DTGVSQNPRHKITKRGQNVTFRCDPISEHNRLYWYRQTLGQGPEFLTYFQNEAQLEKSRLLSDRFSAERPKGSFSTLEIQRTEQGDSAMYLCASSRRGRGNEQFFGPGTRLTVL.

This chain joins TRBV30 and TRBJ2-7, with TRBD1 matching over 8 bases. The germline CDR1 and CDR2 sequences are GTSNPN and SVGIG (reference sequence). Trimming at V came to 2 bases and at J to 6 bases, leaving 15 bases not matched to a gene. There are 16 residues in the CDR3. CDR3 bases: TGTGCCTGGAGTAACCAGGGGGCTACCCTAATTAGCGAGCAGTACTTC. Translating it yields CAWSNQGATLISEQYF.

CDR3: CASGLVPSRGEKLFF. The DNA of the CDR3 is TGTGCTAGTGGTTTGGTCCCCTCCCGGGGGGAAAAACTGTTTTTT. The V gene is TRBV12-5, the J gene TRBJ1-4, with TRBD1 as a possible D gene (5 bases). The V end was cut by 0 bases, the J end by 8 bases, with 13 bases between. This CDR3 comprises 15 residues. Germline V gene data show CDR1 as LGHNT and CDR2 as FRNRAP.

The chain carries TRBV5-1 and TRBJ1-1; TRBD1 matches 10 bases. Germline lookup yields CDR1 SGHRS and CDR2 YFSETQ. There are 16 residues in the CDR3. V trimming: 4 bases; J trimming: 5 bases; junction bases outside the gene matches: 11. CDR3 in amino acids: CASSRWTGGVGTEAFF. The CDR3 DNA reads as TGCGCCAGCAGCCGCTGGACAGGGGGTGTTGGAACTGAAGCTTTCTTT.

The chain combines TRBV7-9 with TRBJ2-1, with 8 bases that match TRBD1. Germline CDR1 is SEHNR and CDR2 is FQNEAQ (reference sequence). The CDR3 sequence is 12 residues long. V was clipped by 5 bases and J by 9 bases; unmatched bases: 3. The CDR3 region has the DNA TGTGCCAGCAGCACAGGGGGGACTGAGCAGTTCTTC. It encodes CASSTGGTEQFF.

Details on this clone: Other nucleotide sequences from this sample produce the same CDR3. The chain couples TRBV13 to TRBJ2-5; D possibly matches TRBD1 or TRBD2 (5 bases each). From germline, CDR1 is PRHDT and CDR2 FYEKMQ (reference sequence). Trimming removed 6 bases at V and 4 bases at J, with 9 bases between. The CDR3 spans 12 residues. The CDR3 coding sequence is TGTGCCAGCAGTCGGGGACGAGAGACCCAGTACTTC. It codes for CASSRGRETQYF.

J is TRBJ1-2 and V is TRBV28, with 9 bases that match TRBD1. V trimming: 4 bases; J trimming: 5 bases; junction bases outside the gene matches: 11. CDR1 MDHEN and CDR2 SYDVKM come from the germline V gene. The CDR3 runs to 16 residues. The CDR3 here is CASSYSLGTGTYGYTF. CDR3 coding DNA: TGTGCCAGCAGTTACTCATTGGGGACAGGGACATATGGCTACACCTTC.

This chain uses TRBV11-2 with TRBJ1-5; 7 bases align to TRBD1. V gave up 1 base and J gave up 7 bases; unmatched junction bases: 1. The CDR3 covers 13 residues. CDR1 and CDR2 (germline): SGHAT, FQNNGV. The CDR3 is CASSLGGGQPQHF. The CDR3 coding sequence is TGTGCCAGCAGCTTAGGAGGGGGCCAGCCCCAGCATTTT. Based on the CDR3 plus reference TRBV11-2 and TRBJ1-5, the full variable domain is EAGVAQSPRYKIIEKRQSVAFWCNPISGHATLYWYQQILGQGPKLLIQFQNNGVVDDSQLPKDRFSAERLKGVDSTLKIQPAKLEDSAVYLCASSLGGGQPQHFGDGTRLSIL.